This section outlines one T cell receptor beta chain sequence together with its context. What it recognizes is unknown. V shed 5 bases and J 0 bases; nucleotides not matched to a gene: 2. Germline CDR1 reads SGHAT; CDR2 reads FQDESV (reference sequence). The CDR3 is 14 amino acids. The data were obtained in a study of cytomegalovirus exposure and HLA in healthy donors. Overall study findings and caveats: Common viral pathogens seemed, in a later analysis, to connect with several of the most significant clusters.

A multiplex PCR was run with 60 Vbeta primers and 13 Jbeta primers. Using immunoSEQ multiplex PCR, the repertoire was profiled, and TCRdb retains in-frame clones only, with some absent. The profile covers more than 110,000 clones, with 70% to 85% appearing a single time and about 1.5% taken by the ten largest. This chain connects TRBV11-1 to TRBJ2-7, with 9 nucleotides matching TRBD1. Material: PBMCs. The sequence derives from a man aged 30 to 45 in good health and CMV-seropositive. The CDR3 sequence: CASSLQGASYEQYF. CDR3 bases: TGTGCCAGCAGCCTACAGGGGGCCTCCTACGAGCAGTACTTC.